The 23 T cell receptor beta chains presented below share a single source sample, sequenced in a study of T cell responses to AZD1222 COVID-19 vaccine. Sequenced by immunoSEQ multiplex PCR; TCRdb stores in-frame clones only, minus some. This sample has more than 70,000 clones; 90% occur once, and the top ten carry approximately 4.5%. Sequences were derived from peripheral blood, sampled on day 0 of AZD1222 vaccination. The source of these receptors is an adult in good health.

V and J are TRBV14 and TRBJ1-1; D not resolved. This CDR3 has 13 residues. CDR1 is SGHDN, CDR2 FVKESK, per germline. The V end lost 1 base, the J end lost 11 bases, and 14 bases lay between the germline ends. The CDR3: CASSQASLGRAFF. In DNA, the CDR3 is TGTGCCAGCAGCCAAGCGAGTTTAGGAAGGGCTTTCTTT.

The V call is TRBV5-8, the J call TRBJ1-1; D is perhaps TRBD1 (5 bases). The CDR3 has 15 amino acids. Germline lookup yields CDR1 SGHTS and CDR2 YDEGEE. V was shortened by 1 base and J by 1 base, with 11 bases between the two germline ends. The CDR3, as DNA: TGTGCCAGCAGCTTGAGCGGGACGGAGAACACTGAAGCTTTCTTT. As protein: CASSLSGTENTEAFF.

The chain joins TRBV7-8 to TRBJ1-1; D call uncertain. Germline CDR1 and CDR2: SGHVS and FQNEAQ. Trimming took off 4 bases at V and 4 bases at J, with 13 bases between the two ends. CDR3 length equals 14 residues. The chain's CDR3 is CASSSSWVATEAFF. CDR3 DNA: TGTGCCAGCAGCTCTTCCTGGGTGGCCACTGAAGCTTTCTTT.

CDR3 in amino acids: CASSLAEPDYGYTF. In nucleotides, the CDR3 is TGCGCCAGCAGCTTGGCGGAGCCCGACTATGGCTACACCTTC. The genes are TRBV5-1 and TRBJ1-2; D remains unclear. Germline CDR1 reads SGHRS; CDR2 reads YFSETQ. V was cut by 0 bases and J by 3 bases, with 9 bases left in between. This CDR3 has 14 amino acids.

The rearrangement uses TRBV29-1 and TRBJ2-2; the D call may be TRBD1 or TRBD2 (5 bases each). The CDR3 consists of 14 residues. In germline, CDR1 is SQVTM, CDR2 ANQGSEA. V dropped 3 bases and J dropped 0 bases, with 8 bases sitting between them. CDR3 protein: CSVDTGPNTGELFF. DNA of the CDR3: TGCAGCGTTGATACGGGGCCGAACACCGGGGAGCTGTTTTTT.

This clone was found once. The rearrangement links TRBV11-2 to TRBJ2-7; D call uncertain. The CDR3 loop spans 18 amino acids. Germline assignment: CDR1 SGHAT and CDR2 FQNNGV. V was cut by 4 bases and J by 0 bases, with 22 bases left in between. CDR3 bases: TGTGCCAGCAGCTCAATGTTCCAGCTAATAGCCCACTCCTACGAGCAGTACTTC. It is translated as CASSSMFQLIAHSYEQYF.

J is TRBJ2-2 and V is TRBV7-2; a possible D gene is TRBD2 (5 bases). The V gene's germline CDR1 is SGHTA and CDR2 FQGNSA. Trimming left V 5 bases short and J 1 base short, with 8 bases between. CDR3 length: 14 residues. The DNA of the CDR3 is TGTGCCAGCAGCCAAGAGGGGAACACCGGGGAGCTGTTTTTT. It encodes CASSQEGNTGELFF.

The chain recombines TRBV12-3 or TRBV12-4 with TRBJ1-5; D not resolved. Trimming removed 5 bases at V and 5 bases at J, with 4 bases between. This CDR3 has 11 residues. The CDR3 DNA reads as TGTGCCAGCAGTCTCGATCAGCCCCAGCATTTT. This sequence encodes CASSLDQPQHF.

This chain links TRBV5-6 with TRBJ2-3; TRBD2 matches at 7 bases. There are 14 residues in the CDR3. The V gene's germline CDR1 is SGHDT and CDR2 YYEEEE. J lost 5 bases, V lost 1 base, and 4 bases had no gene match. CDR3 residues: CASSLFGEGDTQYF. The CDR3 DNA reads TGTGCCAGCAGCTTGTTCGGGGAGGGAGATACGCAGTATTTT. Drawing the rest from reference TRBV5-6 and TRBJ2-3, the complete variable domain is DAGVTQSPTHLIKTRGQQVTLRCSPKSGHDTVSWYQQALGQGPQFIFQYYEEEERQRGNFPDRFSGHQFPNYSSELNVNALLLGDSALYLCASSLFGEGDTQYFGPGTRLTVL.

The J gene is TRBJ2-3, the V gene TRBV5-1; TRBD2 agrees at 7 bases. V shed 2 bases, J shed 1 base, and the junction held 4 bases outside the gene matches. Germline V gives CDR1 SGHRS, CDR2 YFSETQ. This CDR3 region has 15 residues. CDR3 sequence (DNA): TGCGCCAGCAGCTTAACTACTAGCGGCACAGATACGCAGTATTTT. Encoded protein: CASSLTTSGTDTQYF.

The rearrangement joins TRBV18 to TRBJ1-1; 7 bases map to TRBD1. Germline-derived CDR1 and CDR2 are KGHSH and LQKENI. With 4 bases clipped from V and 6 bases from J, the junction kept 5 bases outside the gene matches. This CDR3 has 13 residues. CDR3 sequence: CASSRAGTAEAFF. The CDR3, as DNA: TGTGCCAGCTCACGCGCAGGGACAGCTGAAGCTTTCTTT.

The chain joins TRBV30 to TRBJ2-2; D is ambiguous. The V gene's germline CDR1 is GTSNPN and CDR2 SVGIG (reference sequence). The germline V and J ends were trimmed by 5 bases and 6 bases, with 13 bases remaining between them. The CDR3 spans 13 residues. The CDR3 reads CAWASEVAGELFF. The DNA of the CDR3 is TGTGCCTGGGCTTCCGAAGTGGCCGGGGAGCTGTTTTTT.

This chain connects TRBV2 to TRBJ2-2, with TRBD2 identical over 11 bases. The length of the CDR3 is 14 residues. Germline V gene sequence: CDR1 SNHLY, CDR2 FYNNEI. The junction had 2 bases not matched to a gene; V was cut back by 4 bases and J by 7 bases. The DNA for the CDR3 is TGTGCCAGCAGTGGACTAGCGGGATTCGGGGAGCTGTTTTTT. It codes for CASSGLAGFGELFF.

The chain combines TRBV19 with TRBJ1-2; D might be TRBD1 (6 bases). The CDR3 has 15 amino acids. CDR1 is LNHDA and CDR2 is SQIVND in the germline V gene (reference sequence). Trimming removed 5 bases at V and 4 bases at J, with 17 bases between. The CDR3 spells CASSLSSGHLYGYTF. CDR3 sequence (DNA): TGTGCCAGTAGTCTCTCTTCGGGACATCTCTATGGCTACACCTTC.

The V and J genes are TRBV12-5 and TRBJ2-2; D is undetermined. From germline, CDR1 is LGHNT and CDR2 FRNRAP. V lost 0 bases, J lost 6 bases, and 5 bases lay in between. This CDR3 is 13 amino acids long. CDR3 loop: CASGLVLSGELFF. For the CDR3, the DNA is TGTGCTAGTGGTTTGGTACTTTCCGGGGAGCTGTTTTTT.

The sample holds one count of this clone. This chain links TRBV5-1 with TRBJ2-7; TRBD1 matches at 7 bases. V trimming: 4 bases; J trimming: 6 bases; junction bases outside the gene matches: 10. CDR1 and CDR2 from the germline V gene are SGHRS and YFSETQ. The CDR3 contains 14 residues. CDR3 in DNA: TGCGCCAGCAGCGCCGTTAGACAGGGCAGCGAGCAGTACTTC. It is translated as CASSAVRQGSEQYF. The whole variable domain, filled in from reference TRBV5-1 and TRBJ2-7, reads KAGVTQTPRYLIKTRGQQVTLSCSPISGHRSVSWYQQTPGQGLQFLFEYFSETQRNKGNFPGRFSGRQFSNSRSEMNVSTLELGDSALYLCASSAVRQGSEQYFGPGTRLTVT.

This clone showed up just once. The genes are TRBV5-5 and TRBJ2-7, with D perhaps matching TRBD1 or TRBD2 (6 bases each). CDR1 and CDR2 (germline): SGHKS, YYEKEE (reference sequence). The length of the CDR3 is 15 residues. Trimming left V 0 bases short and J 4 bases short, with 14 bases between. The CDR3 nucleotides read TGTGCCAGCAGCTTGGTGGGGGGCATGGGATACGAGCAGTACTTC. Translating it yields CASSLVGGMGYEQYF.

This clone was seen a handful of times. J is TRBJ1-2 and V is TRBV5-5, with a tentative D call TRBD1 (5 bases). Looked up from germline, CDR1 is SGHKS and CDR2 is YYEKEE (reference sequence). V was clipped by 4 bases and J by 2 bases, with 21 bases between them. The CDR3 extends over 17 amino acids. In DNA, the CDR3 is TGTGCCAGCAGCATTAGTACTACGGACACACCGAACTATGGCTACACCTTC. Translation gives CASSISTTDTPNYGYTF.

This clone was found once. This specimen includes other DNA sequences encoding the same CDR3. The chain has TRBV19 and TRBJ1-4; D unresolved. The germline gives CDR1 LNHDA, CDR2 SQIVND (reference sequence). Trimming removed 6 bases from V and 0 bases from J, with 8 bases in between. The CDR3 has 14 amino acids. The CDR3 region has the DNA TGTGCCAGTAGGGACGGTGCAACTAATGAAAAACTGTTTTTT. Protein sequence: CASRDGATNEKLFF.

The chain is built from TRBV18 and TRBJ1-5; no clear D gene. The length of the CDR3 is 15 residues. V was pared by 1 base and J by 4 bases, with 11 bases between. Per the germline V gene, CDR1 is KGHSH and CDR2 is LQKENI. The CDR3 loop is CASSPQNSGNQPQHF. The DNA of the CDR3 is TGTGCCAGCTCACCACAAAACAGTGGGAATCAGCCCCAGCATTTT.

The chain combines TRBV28 with TRBJ1-2; possibly TRBD1 for D (5 bases). CDR1 and CDR2 (germline): MDHEN, SYDVKM. Trimming cost V 1 base and J 8 bases, with 11 bases left between them. This CDR3 region has 13 residues. The CDR3: CASSLFGAWGYTF. The CDR3 bases are TGTGCCAGCAGTTTATTCGGGGCGTGGGGCTACACCTTC.

The chain recombines TRBV18 with TRBJ2-3; D not certain. V lost 2 bases and J lost 3, with 3 bases in between. The CDR3 length is 12 residues. Germline lookup yields CDR1 KGHSH and CDR2 LQKENI. The CDR3 region has the DNA TGTGCCAGCTCACCAATAACAGATACGCAGTATTTT. Translated: CASSPITDTQYF.

The J gene is TRBJ2-7, the V gene TRBV5-1; D possibly matches TRBD1 or TRBD2 (5 bases each). Trimming took 0 bases from V and 7 from J, leaving 17 bases between them. Per germline, CDR1 SGHRS and CDR2 YFSETQ. There are 15 residues in the CDR3. The CDR3, as DNA: TGCGCCAGCAGCTTGGATAGGGGACGGGCGTGGGAGCAGTACTTC. Translated, it gives CASSLDRGRAWEQYF.